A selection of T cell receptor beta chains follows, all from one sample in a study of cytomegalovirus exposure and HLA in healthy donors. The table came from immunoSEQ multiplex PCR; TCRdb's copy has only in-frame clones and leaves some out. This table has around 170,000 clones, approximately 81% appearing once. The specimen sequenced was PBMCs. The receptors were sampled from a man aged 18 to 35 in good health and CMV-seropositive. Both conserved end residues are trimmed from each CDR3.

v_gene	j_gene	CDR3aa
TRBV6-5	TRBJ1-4	ASSYGGTANEKLF
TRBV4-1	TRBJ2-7	ASSPWGQGLHEQY
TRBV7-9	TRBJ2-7	ASSSQQSQYYEQY
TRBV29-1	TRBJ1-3	SVGVGGNTIY
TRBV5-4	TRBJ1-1	ASSLVGGGSMAF
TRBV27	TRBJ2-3	ASSLFGTGTDTQY
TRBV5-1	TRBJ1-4	ASSSGVNEKLF
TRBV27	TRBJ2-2	ASKTGVGTGELF
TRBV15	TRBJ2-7	ATSWLDRDSYEQY
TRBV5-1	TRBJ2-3	ASSLGQGPGDTQY
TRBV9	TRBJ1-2	ASSVAGDTSYT
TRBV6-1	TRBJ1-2	ASSATGTGSLYGYT
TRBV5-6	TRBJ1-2	ASTRRGYGYT
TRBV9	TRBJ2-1	ASSVRGEGAFSYNEQF
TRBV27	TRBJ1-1	ASTKTGGNTEAF
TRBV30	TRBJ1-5	AWTDGDSNQPQH
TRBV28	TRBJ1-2	ASSSYRGENYGYT
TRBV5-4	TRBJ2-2	ASATGRKTGELF
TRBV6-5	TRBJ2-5	ASSYSVASGTQY
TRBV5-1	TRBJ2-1	ASSLLGSALNEQF
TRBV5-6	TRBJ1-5	ASSVRDRTTASNQPQH
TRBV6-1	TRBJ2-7	ASDRGVNSYEQY
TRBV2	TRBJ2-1	ASSVQVTYNEQF
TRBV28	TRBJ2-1	ASMDTHNEQF
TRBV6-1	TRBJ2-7	ASSEDLAGAYEQY
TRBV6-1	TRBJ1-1	ASSFDGKNTEAF
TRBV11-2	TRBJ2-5	ASSRGSSVMETQY
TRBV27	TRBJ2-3	ASSSGQNTDTQY
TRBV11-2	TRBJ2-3	ASSFASGGTLDTQY
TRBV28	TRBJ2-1	ASRGTSGGYNEQF
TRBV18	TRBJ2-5	ASSSGTGGWKTQY
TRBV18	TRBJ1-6	ASSPVEGANSPLH
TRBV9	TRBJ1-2	ASSERTGPTYGYT
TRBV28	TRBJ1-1	ASSFVTGGTEAF
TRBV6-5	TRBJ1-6	ASRLRGENSPLH
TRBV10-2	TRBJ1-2	ASSETGNYGYT
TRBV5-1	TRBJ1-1	ASRTANTEAF
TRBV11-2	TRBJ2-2	ASSPGGFVGELF
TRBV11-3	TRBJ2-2	ASSPTSGRKTGELF
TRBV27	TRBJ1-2	ASSPRTDYGYT
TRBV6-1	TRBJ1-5	ASSEGSGRQPQH
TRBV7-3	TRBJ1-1	ASSPRSLSEAF